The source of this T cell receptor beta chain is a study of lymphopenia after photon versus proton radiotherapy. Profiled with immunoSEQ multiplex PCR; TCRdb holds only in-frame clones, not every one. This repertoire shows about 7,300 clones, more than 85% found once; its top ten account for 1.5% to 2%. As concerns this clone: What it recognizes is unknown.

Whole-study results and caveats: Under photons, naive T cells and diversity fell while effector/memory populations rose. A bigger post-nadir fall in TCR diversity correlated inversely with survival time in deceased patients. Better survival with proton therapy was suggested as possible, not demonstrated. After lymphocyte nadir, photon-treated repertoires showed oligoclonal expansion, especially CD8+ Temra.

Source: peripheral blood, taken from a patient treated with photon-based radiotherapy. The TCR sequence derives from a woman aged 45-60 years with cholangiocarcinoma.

CDR3 loop: CASSLRQGWKYGYTF. The CDR3 coding sequence is TGTGCCAGCAGCCTCAGACAGGGGTGGAAATATGGCTACACCTTC. The gene calls are TRBV11-2 and TRBJ1-2; the match to TRBD1 covers 8 bases. The CDR3 consists of 15 residues. V lost 5 bases to trimming and J lost 5 bases; unmatched junction nucleotides: 10. Germline lookup yields CDR1 SGHAT and CDR2 FQNNGV.